The 29 T cell receptor beta chains given below trace back to one sample, sequenced in a study of cytomegalovirus exposure and HLA in healthy donors. Vbeta (60) and Jbeta (13) primers were used in the PCR. Sequenced by immunoSEQ multiplex PCR; TCRdb stores in-frame clones only, minus some. The sample yields approximately 160,000 clones, about 71% seen once. Source material: PBMCs. The receptors were sampled from a man in his fifties or sixties in good health and CMV-seronegative.

The V and J genes are TRBV18 and TRBJ2-7; D might be TRBD2 (6 bases). Germline assignment: CDR1 KGHSH and CDR2 LQKENI. V was trimmed by 2 bases and J by 5 bases, leaving 7 bases between them. The CDR3 covers 12 residues. CDR3 region: CASSPGGNEQYF. The CDR3 region has the DNA TGTGCCAGCTCACCAGGGGGGAACGAGCAGTACTTC.

This chain connects TRBV29-1 to TRBJ1-1, with a weak D call TRBD1 (6 bases). The CDR3 contains 13 residues. The germline V gene encodes CDR1 SQVTM and CDR2 ANQGSEA. Between the trimmed V and J ends, which lost 3 bases and 6 bases, there was a span of 14 bases. The CDR3 loop reads CSVDDRTGPEAFF. Here the CDR3 DNA reads TGCAGCGTTGATGACAGGACCGGCCCTGAAGCTTTCTTT.

CDR3: CASSLGIGRRGETQYF. DNA of the CDR3: TGTGCCAGCAGCTTAGGAATTGGGCGGCGGGGGGAGACCCAGTACTTC. The V gene is TRBV7-2, the J gene TRBJ2-5; 7 nucleotides line up with TRBD2. The CDR3 is 16 amino acids. The J segment lost 5 bases and the V segment lost 1 base, leaving 10 bases of the junction unmatched. Per germline, CDR1 SGHTA and CDR2 FQGNSA. Together with reference TRBV7-2 and TRBJ2-5, the CDR3 gives the full variable domain: GAGVSQSPSNKVTEKGKDVELRCDPISGHTALYWYRQSLGQGLEFLIYFQGNSAPDKSGLPSDRFSAERTGGSVSTLTIQRTQQEDSAVYLCASSLGIGRRGETQYFGPGTRLLVL.

The chain has TRBV4-1 and TRBJ2-2; TRBD2 agrees at 9 bases. The trim removed 0 bases at V and 3 bases at J, leaving 5 bases unmatched. This CDR3 has 17 residues. Per germline, CDR1 MGHRA and CDR2 YSYEKL. The CDR3 sequence: CASSQEYSGGYTGELFF. CDR3 DNA: TGCGCCAGCAGCCAAGAGTATAGCGGGGGTTACACCGGGGAGCTGTTTTTT.

The rearrangement links TRBV5-1 to TRBJ2-7, with 8 bases identical to TRBD2. Per the germline V gene, CDR1 is SGHRS and CDR2 is YFSETQ. CDR3 size: 15 residues. Trimming removed 0 bases from V and 3 bases from J; junction bases left unmatched: 5. The CDR3 bases are TGCGCCAGCAGCTTGGCACTAGCGGATATCTACGAGCAGTACTTC. It translates to CASSLALADIYEQYF. Together with reference TRBV5-1 and TRBJ2-7, the CDR3 gives the full variable domain: KAGVTQTPRYLIKTRGQQVTLSCSPISGHRSVSWYQQTPGQGLQFLFEYFSETQRNKGNFPGRFSGRQFSNSRSEMNVSTLELGDSALYLCASSLALADIYEQYFGPGTRLTVT.

As for this clone: Other DNA sequences in the sample encode the same CDR3. This CDR3 reads CASSFQTGTGSPLHF. The CDR3 DNA follows: TGTGCCAGCAGTTTTCAGACAGGGACCGGTTCACCCCTCCACTTT. The chain couples TRBV27 to TRBJ1-6; 7 nucleotides match TRBD1. Per germline, CDR1 MNHEY and CDR2 SMNVEV (reference sequence). V lost 3 bases to trimming and J lost 9 bases; unmatched junction nucleotides: 8. The CDR3 is made up of 15 amino acids.

The chain has TRBV18 and TRBJ2-2; 7 bases fit TRBD1. This CDR3 region has 15 residues. Germline values: CDR1 KGHSH, CDR2 LQKENI. V was pared by 6 bases and J by 5 bases, with 9 bases of the junction left unmatched. The CDR3 here is CASSLTTGDTGELFF. The CDR3 bases are TGTGCCAGCTCCCTCACAACAGGGGATACCGGGGAGCTGTTTTTT.

The chain carries TRBV4-2 and TRBJ2-2; TRBD2 matches at 11 bases. The CDR3 has 17 amino acids. The J segment lost 5 bases and the V segment lost 3 bases, leaving 8 bases of the junction unmatched. Germline lookup yields CDR1 LGHNA and CDR2 YNFKEQ. The CDR3 loop is CASSQAPLAGDTGELFF. Here the CDR3 DNA reads TGTGCCAGCAGCCAGGCCCCACTAGCGGGGGATACCGGGGAGCTGTTTTTT.

This clone has only a few counts. The sample carries other DNA sequences with the same CDR3. This chain connects TRBV7-9 to TRBJ1-3; 12 nucleotides agree with TRBD1. The junction had 3 bases not matched to a gene; V was cut back by 3 bases and J by 3 bases. This CDR3 has 16 residues. The germline V gene has CDR1 SEHNR and CDR2 FQNEAQ (reference sequence). CDR3 region: CASSLGQGAFGNTIYF. CDR3 DNA sequence: TGTGCCAGCAGCTTGGGACAGGGGGCGTTTGGAAACACCATATATTTT.

This clone was seen a handful of times. The genes are TRBV6-6 and TRBJ2-5; perhaps TRBD1 as D (7 bases). The CDR3 length is 15 residues. Germline CDR1 and CDR2: MNHNY and SVGAGI (reference sequence). V gave up 2 bases and J gave up 2 bases, with 12 bases separating them. CDR3 nucleotide sequence: TGTGCCAGCAGTTACGGAGGGGGCGTTCAAGAGACCCAGTACTTC. Translating gives CASSYGGGVQETQYF.

This clone appeared a few times. The chain recombines TRBV5-1 with TRBJ2-1, with D hard to call. The germline V gene encodes CDR1 SGHRS and CDR2 YFSETQ. CDR3 length: 14 residues. With 4 bases removed from V and 5 bases from J, the gap between germline ends came to 13 bases. The CDR3 region is CASSAPPIDNEQFF. For the CDR3, the DNA is TGCGCCAGCAGCGCCCCTCCTATTGACAATGAGCAGTTCTTC.

A few counts support this clone. The gene calls are TRBV15 and TRBJ2-5; a weak D match, TRBD1 (6 bases). Germline CDR1 is LNHNV and CDR2 is YYDKDF (reference sequence). V lost 5 bases and J lost 5, with 12 bases in between. CDR3 length: 13 residues. The CDR3 DNA sequence: TGTGCCACCAGCGGGTGGCAGGGGGAGACCCAGTACTTC. Amino acids: CATSGWQGETQYF.

This clone appeared once. V gene TRBV18 combines with J gene TRBJ2-3, with no clear D. The CDR3 is 15 amino acids. The V gene lost 4 bases and the J gene lost 1 base, with 12 bases spanning the gap. In germline, CDR1 is KGHSH, CDR2 LQKENI. CDR3 in amino acids: CASSQRGTGTDTQYF. The CDR3 region has the DNA TGTGCCAGCTCACAGCGAGGAACCGGCACAGATACGCAGTATTTT.

In this sample, this clone turned up a few times. The CDR3 region is CSVKGPGQGARGYTF. In DNA, the CDR3 is TGCAGCGTCAAAGGGCCGGGACAGGGGGCAAGAGGCTACACCTTC. The chain combines TRBV29-1 with TRBJ1-2; 12 bases line up with TRBD1. After removal of 6 bases from V and 8 bases from J, the junction contained 13 bases not matched to a gene. CDR1 SQVTM and CDR2 ANQGSEA come from the germline V gene. The CDR3 contains 15 residues.

The J gene is TRBJ1-1, the V gene TRBV4-3; perhaps TRBD1 as D (5 bases). Germline-derived CDR1 and CDR2 are LGHNA and YSLEER. The V end lost 0 bases, the J end lost 6 bases, and 14 bases lay between the germline ends. This CDR3 spans 15 amino acids. This chain's CDR3 is CASSQDLAGIAEAFF. DNA for the CDR3: TGCGCCAGCAGCCAAGATTTAGCAGGGATTGCTGAAGCTTTCTTT.

The V and J genes are TRBV7-8 and TRBJ1-2; weak D call: TRBD1 (5 bases). The CDR3 runs to 15 residues. V lost 1 base to trimming and J lost 0 bases, with 9 bases between them. CDR1 and CDR2 (germline): SGHVS, FQNEAQ. The CDR3 DNA reads TGTGCCAGCAGCTTAGGGACATCTTCTAACTATGGCTACACCTTC. It is translated as CASSLGTSSNYGYTF.

J is TRBJ2-1 and V is TRBV5-8; TRBD2 agrees at 10 bases. Trimming removed 4 bases from V and 4 bases from J; junction bases left unmatched: 11. The CDR3 spans 17 residues. CDR1 SGHTS and CDR2 YDEGEE come from the germline V gene. CDR3 residues: CASSPLKIAGGYNEQFF. As DNA, the CDR3 is TGTGCCAGCAGCCCCTTAAAAATAGCGGGGGGTTACAATGAGCAGTTCTTC.

This clone was counted between two and nine times. The CDR3 loop is CAIRGQPNTEAFF. Here the CDR3 DNA reads TGTGCCATCAGGGGACAGCCGAACACTGAAGCTTTCTTT. The V gene is TRBV10-3, the J gene TRBJ1-1; TRBD1 matches at 7 bases. Germline assignment: CDR1 ENHRY and CDR2 SYGVKD. The J segment lost 1 base and the V segment lost 6 bases, leaving 2 bases of the junction unmatched. The CDR3 is 13 residues long.

V is TRBV5-1 and J is TRBJ2-5, with 10 bases fitting TRBD2. Germline V gene sequence: CDR1 SGHRS, CDR2 YFSETQ. V lost 0 bases to trimming and J lost 1 base; unmatched junction nucleotides: 3. The CDR3 is 16 residues long. The CDR3, as DNA: TGCGCCAGCAGCTTGGTACTAGCGGGGCTCCAAGAGACCCAGTACTTC. Translating it yields CASSLVLAGLQETQYF. Variable domain in full (rest from reference TRBV5-1 and TRBJ2-5): KAGVTQTPRYLIKTRGQQVTLSCSPISGHRSVSWYQQTPGQGLQFLFEYFSETQRNKGNFPGRFSGRQFSNSRSEMNVSTLELGDSALYLCASSLVLAGLQETQYFGPGTRLLVL.

The chain uses TRBV6-5 and TRBJ2-1; 9 positions agree with TRBD2. The V and J ends lost 6 bases and 7 bases, in that order; junction bases with no gene match: 10. The CDR3 sequence is 15 residues long. Germline CDR1 and CDR2: MNHEY and SVGAGI. The CDR3 DNA sequence: TGTGCCAGCAGCACGCAGCGGGGGGCATGGAATGAGCAGTTCTTC. This sequence encodes CASSTQRGAWNEQFF.

The V and J genes are TRBV6-1 and TRBJ1-1; weak D call: TRBD1 (5 bases). V lost 1 base to trimming and J lost 9 bases, with 12 bases between them. The CDR3 is 13 amino acids. CDR1 is MNHNS and CDR2 is SASEGT in the germline V gene. This chain's CDR3 is CASSEVGGLKAFF. The DNA for the CDR3 is TGTGCCAGCAGTGAAGTTGGGGGGTTGAAAGCTTTCTTT.

The chain uses TRBV28 and TRBJ1-2; 8 bases map to TRBD1. J lost 8 bases, V lost 5 bases, and 10 bases had no gene match. Per germline, CDR1 MDHEN and CDR2 SYDVKM. The CDR3 is 14 amino acids. CDR3 protein: CASSAHQGAGGYTF. Here the CDR3 DNA reads TGTGCCAGCAGTGCACACCAGGGGGCAGGGGGCTACACCTTC.

The gene calls are TRBV28 and TRBJ1-2, with D unresolved. CDR1 MDHEN and CDR2 SYDVKM come from the germline V gene. This CDR3 has 13 amino acids. V was pared by 3 bases and J by 7 bases, with 12 bases between. The chain's CDR3 is CASSFEGSRGYTF. The CDR3 DNA reads TGTGCCAGCAGTTTTGAGGGTAGTCGTGGCTACACCTTC.

This clone was counted a single time. The chain couples TRBV18 to TRBJ1-4, with 9 bases lining up with TRBD1. CDR3 size: 15 residues. The germline CDR1 and CDR2 sequences are KGHSH and LQKENI. The V segment lost 2 bases and the J segment 5 bases; nucleotides outside the gene matches: 3. This CDR3 reads CASSPWTGENEKLFF. Written as DNA, the CDR3 is TGTGCCAGCTCACCATGGACAGGGGAAAATGAAAAACTGTTTTTT.

This clone has just a few counts. The rearrangement links TRBV19 to TRBJ1-1, with D tentatively TRBD1 (5 bases). V was trimmed by 4 bases and J by 1 base, leaving 13 bases between them. The CDR3 contains 15 residues. Germline V lookup: CDR1 LNHDA, CDR2 SQIVND (reference sequence). The DNA for the CDR3 is TGTGCCAGTAGTAATTCCCAGACAGCGAACACTGAAGCTTTCTTT. As protein: CASSNSQTANTEAFF.

This chain joins TRBV28 and TRBJ1-5, with 9 bases lining up with TRBD1. This CDR3 has 15 amino acids. The germline V gene encodes CDR1 MDHEN and CDR2 SYDVKM. V shed 5 bases and J 9 bases; nucleotides not matched to a gene: 11. The CDR3: CASSPQHRGLGPQHF. The DNA of the CDR3 is TGTGCCAGCAGTCCTCAGCACAGGGGGCTTGGGCCCCAGCATTTT.

The table lists this clone with a count of one. V and J are TRBV7-2 and TRBJ2-5; TRBD2 matches at 8 bases. CDR1 is SGHTA and CDR2 is FQGNSA in the germline V gene. This CDR3 has 15 residues. V shed 7 bases, J shed 5 bases, and the junction held 12 bases outside the gene matches. Here the CDR3 DNA reads TGTGCCAGCACCCGCGGAGGACTAGCTGGTGAGACCCAGTACTTC. It specifies CASTRGGLAGETQYF.

The chain joins TRBV9 to TRBJ1-5; D gene ambiguous. Germline lookup yields CDR1 SGDLS and CDR2 YYNGEE. The V end was cut by 0 bases, the J end by 4 bases, with 8 bases between. The CDR3 covers 14 residues. CDR3 in amino acids: CASSVGWENQPQHF. The CDR3 DNA reads TGTGCCAGCAGCGTAGGATGGGAGAATCAGCCCCAGCATTTT.

This clone was seen more than once but under ten times. The rearrangement links TRBV7-8 to TRBJ2-5; D might be TRBD2 (6 bases). Trimming stripped 5 bases from V and 1 base from J, with 17 bases between. The CDR3 runs 16 residues. Germline V gene data show CDR1 as SGHVS and CDR2 as FQNEAQ. CDR3: CASSPVGGVGQETQYF. The CDR3 bases are TGTGCCAGCAGCCCTGTGGGGGGAGTAGGCCAAGAGACCCAGTACTTC.